Sequencing of this TCR beta chain was carried out in a study of blood T cell repertoires in COVID-19. Study information: COVID-19 samples from acute and convalescent phases originated in the United States, Italy and Spain. T cells, B-cell-depleted T cells, or PBMCs supplied cDNA or gDNA.

Patients at the Seattle site were enrolled during active infection and followed longitudinally. Using immunoSEQ multiplex PCR, the repertoire was profiled, and TCRdb retains in-frame clones only, with some absent. The table records some 200,000 clones, about 93% of them present only once. The specimen sequenced was peripheral blood. The receptor's source is a man aged 25 to 45 with COVID-19, enrolled during active disease.

CDR3 nucleotides: TGTGCCAGCACCATCGCGGGCCTCCTAGGGCAGTACTTC. Protein sequence: CASTIAGLLGQYF. The chain uses TRBV6-5 and TRBJ2-7, with D maybe TRBD2 (5 bases). This CDR3 has 13 amino acids. Germline CDR1 and CDR2: MNHEY and SVGAGI. With 7 bases removed from V and 9 bases from J, the gap between germline ends came to 19 bases.